At least ten counts were recorded for the clone carrying this T cell receptor (beta chain). The sample belongs to a study of Graves' ophthalmopathy and Graves' hyperthyroidism. J was trimmed by 1 base and V by 3 bases; bases with no gene match: 4. Germline V lookup: CDR1 KGHDR, CDR2 SFDVKD. The CDR3 contains 16 residues. As the template, RNA transcripts were used to amplify TCR beta CDR3 regions. The first-round RT-PCR employed HTBI primers together with the Qiagen OneStep RT-PCR kit. A multiplex PCR was then performed as the second round. Using its own MiXCR run on the multiplex PCR reads, TCRdb lists one record per CDR3 protein. The data contain 400,000 or so distinct CDR3 sequences, approximately 15% of them singletons.

The chain joins TRBV24-1 to TRBJ1-5; 8 bases agree with TRBD1. The receptor was isolated from a woman between 18 and 29 years old with stable Graves' hyperthyroidism. Sequenced: peripheral blood. The CDR3 sequence: CATSDGGTGSNQPQHF. The DNA of the CDR3 is TGTGCCACCAGTGATGGGGGGACAGGAAGCAATCAGCCCCAGCATTTT.